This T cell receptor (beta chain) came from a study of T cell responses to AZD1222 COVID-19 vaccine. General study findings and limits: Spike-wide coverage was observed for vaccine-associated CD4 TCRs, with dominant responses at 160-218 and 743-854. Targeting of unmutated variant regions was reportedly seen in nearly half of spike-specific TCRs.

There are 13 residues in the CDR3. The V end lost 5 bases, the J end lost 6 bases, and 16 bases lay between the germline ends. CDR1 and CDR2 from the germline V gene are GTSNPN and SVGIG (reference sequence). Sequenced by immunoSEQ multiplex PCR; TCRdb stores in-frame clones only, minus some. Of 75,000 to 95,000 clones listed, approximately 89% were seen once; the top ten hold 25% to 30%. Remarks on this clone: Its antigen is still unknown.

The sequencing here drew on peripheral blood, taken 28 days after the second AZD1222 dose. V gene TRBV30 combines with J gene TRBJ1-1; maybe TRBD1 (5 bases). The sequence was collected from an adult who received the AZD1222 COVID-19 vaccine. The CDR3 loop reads CAWAPGERAEAFF. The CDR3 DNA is TGTGCCTGGGCTCCGGGGGAGAGAGCTGAAGCTTTCTTT. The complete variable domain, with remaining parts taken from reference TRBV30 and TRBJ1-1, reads SQTIHQWPATLVQPVGSPLSLECTVEGTSNPNLYWYRQAAGRGLQLLFYSVGIGQISSEVPQNLSASRPQDRQFILSSKKLLLSDSGFYLCAWAPGERAEAFFGQGTRLTVV.